This T cell receptor (beta chain) was identified during a study of shared clonotypes between healthy human individuals (dated by TCRdb to 2019 to 2021). Looking at the study overall: A few men and a couple of women, aged 18 to 49 years, made up the cohort. Per donor, leukapheresis produced somewhere between about 0.8 and 9 billion PBMCs. For each donor, three plates each were used for CD4 naive and CD4 memory, two plates were used for CD8 naive, and one plate was used for CD8 memory. Different laboratories and diverse techniques were used to prepare libraries and sequence TCR repertoires, to increase sequencing depth and limit assay-specific biases. The study deeply sequenced blood TCR repertoires of about 5 healthy adults to estimate repertoire size and the extent of clonotype sharing between individuals. The study at large found these results: The small number of donors limited the genetic and exposure-history diversity represented. Compared with non-shared clonotypes, clonotypes shared by all four sorted-subset donors had higher generation probabilities. Across a handful of donors, roughly 5.1% of naive CD4, approximately 3.6% of naive CD8, roughly 2.3% of memory CD4, and 0.4% of memory CD8 clonotypes were shared. Based on pairwise subsampling, the degree of clonotype sharing among donors was expected to be affected by sequencing depth. Larger estimated clonotype richness was generally found for naive subsets than for memory subsets. Sampling was restricted to blood, and TCR repertoires in tissues likely differ from the TCR repertoires found in blood. Rarefaction of sorted-subset datasets indicated incomplete sequencing despite the large sequencing depth.

For this clone: It has no known antigen specificity. No per-base quality is available; no much larger clone lies one base away.

Healthy HIV-negative adults with no recently reported acute infections or vaccinations were included as donors. Every donor was a Caucasian adult living in Nashville, Tennessee, USA. CD4+ T cells were enriched by magnetic negative selection; naive cells were then positively selected on CD45RA, and the negative fraction formed the memory subset. After blood collection by leukapheresis, PBMCs were isolated using Ficoll-Histopaque density gradient centrifugation and then cryopreserved in the vapor phase of liquid nitrogen. Analytical flow cytometry was used to check the purity and quantity of every magnetically sorted T cell population. Each sorted fraction had its genomic DNA isolated and then quantified by UV absorbance on a Nanodrop 2000c. Using the deep immunoSEQ assay, TCR CDR3 regions were amplified from genomic DNA by multiplex PCR. Genomic DNA extracted from each cell subset was distributed evenly over all wells of several immunoSEQ 96-well plates, and each plate served as one replicate. Each replicate PCR for sorted subsets received 150 to 250 ng genomic DNA, equal to roughly 29,000 T cell genomes. Purified libraries were quantified with a Qubit 3.0 fluorometer, sized on a Bioanalyzer 2100, and re-quantified with the KAPA Library Quantification kit. A separate single-read 150-cycle Illumina NextSeq 550 flow cell was used to sequence each immunoSEQ 96-well plate. As for how the authors treated the data: Because the immunoSEQ output held only junctional sequences and lacked quality scores, the filtering could not match the filtering applied to full-length reads. To assign V/J genes and CDR3, sequences were annotated using PyIR, a Python wrapper for IgBLAST v1.9, with IMGT germline references. Reads were filtered out if the reads had weak V/J assignments (E-value above 1e-6), no CDR3, stop codons, out-of-frame junctions, or ambiguous translated residues. V3J clonotypes were defined as sequences sharing the same inferred V gene, J gene, and CDR3 amino acid sequence. To compute the percentage overlap between repertoires, the number of shared unique clonotypes was divided by the size of the smaller repertoire. Richness of each repertoire was evaluated using RTK rarefaction, the Chao1 estimator, and Recon v2.1 estimates of unobserved clonotypes. Generation probabilities were computed with OLGA for all TCRbeta clonotypes obtained by the gDNA method from a handful of donors. TCRdb retrieved this table from immuneACCESS and kept in-frame rearrangements only. Not all clones are present; in checked studies, unresolved V genes account for under half, and no reason is known for the remainder. V and J calls and clone size are copied from that table; D and trimming were computed from the DNA. The sample table contains millions of clones; only one count was recorded for over 85% of them. About 0.37% of the sample lies in the top ten.

CDR1 is given as LGHNT and CDR2 as FRNRAP, both from the germline V gene. The CDR3 runs 16 residues from the cysteine to the phenylalanine. Just CDR3 DNA is preserved here, 48 bases in frame from base 1. V is reduced by 2 bases and J by 0 bases, leaving a spacing of 11 bases between them. The receptor was derived from a man younger than 30 in good health. Some clones in this sample may be carry-over from other donors' samples. The sample consisted of naive CD4+ T cells from PBMCs. What this sample's cell subset or site label stands for: CD45RA+ positively selected. The chain was built from TRBV12-5 and TRBJ2-1, with the D gene not confidently named. The DNA sequence is as follows: TGTGCTAGTGGTTTGTCAGAGGTTACCTCCTACAATGAGCAGTTCTTC. Its coded protein is CASGLSEVTSYNEQFF.